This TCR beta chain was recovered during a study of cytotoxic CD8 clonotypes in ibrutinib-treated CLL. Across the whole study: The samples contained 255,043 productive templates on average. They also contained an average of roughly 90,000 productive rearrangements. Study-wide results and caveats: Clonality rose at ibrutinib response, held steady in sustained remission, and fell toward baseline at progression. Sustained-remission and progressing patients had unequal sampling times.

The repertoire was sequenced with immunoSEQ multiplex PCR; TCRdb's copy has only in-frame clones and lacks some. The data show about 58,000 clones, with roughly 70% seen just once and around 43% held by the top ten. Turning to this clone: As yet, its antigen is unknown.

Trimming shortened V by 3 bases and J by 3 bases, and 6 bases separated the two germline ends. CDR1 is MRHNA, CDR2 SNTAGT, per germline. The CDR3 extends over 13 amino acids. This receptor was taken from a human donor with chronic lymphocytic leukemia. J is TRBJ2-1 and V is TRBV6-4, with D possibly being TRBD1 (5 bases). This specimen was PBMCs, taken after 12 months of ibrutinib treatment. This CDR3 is CASSEDIYNEQFF. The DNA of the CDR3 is TGTGCCAGCAGTGAGGACATCTACAATGAGCAGTTCTTC.